These 13 T cell receptor beta chains came from one sample sequenced in a study of cytomegalovirus exposure and HLA in healthy donors. Using immunoSEQ multiplex PCR, the repertoire was profiled, and TCRdb retains in-frame clones only, with some absent. The sample yields 200,000 to 250,000 clones, 75% to 90% seen once. Input material: PBMCs. These receptor sequences come from a woman between 18 and 29 years old in good health and CMV-seronegative.

V is TRBV9 and J is TRBJ1-6; weak D call: TRBD1 (6 bases). Looked up from germline, CDR1 is SGDLS and CDR2 is YYNGEE. V gave up 4 bases and J gave up 10 bases, with 21 bases separating them. The CDR3 totals 16 residues. The CDR3 region is CASSPNSGAQASPLHF. DNA for the CDR3: TGTGCCAGCAGCCCAAACTCGGGGGCCCAGGCCTCACCCCTCCACTTT.

This chain joins TRBV7-9 and TRBJ2-7, with D possibly being TRBD2 (5 bases). This CDR3 is built from 15 residues. CDR1 and CDR2 (germline): SEHNR, FQNEAQ (reference sequence). Trimming took 6 bases from V and 2 from J, leaving 17 bases between them. CDR3 sequence reads: CASSPWVGETYEQYF. CDR3 DNA sequence: TGTGCCAGCAGTCCCTGGGTGGGAGAGACCTACGAGCAGTACTTC. The variable domain in full, completed from reference TRBV7-9 and TRBJ2-7, reads DTGVSQNPRHKITKRGQNVTFRCDPISEHNRLYWYRQTLGQGPEFLTYFQNEAQLEKSRLLSDRFSAERPKGSFSTLEIQRTEQGDSAMYLCASSPWVGETYEQYFGPGTRLTVT.

The genes are TRBV5-1 and TRBJ2-7; TRBD1 matches at 7 bases. Germline V gene data show CDR1 as SGHRS and CDR2 as YFSETQ. The CDR3 is 14 residues long. With V trimmed by 4 bases and J by 3 bases, 7 bases remained unmatched. CDR3 coding DNA: TGCGCCAGCAGCACCACGACAGGGTACTACGAGCAGTACTTC. This gives the protein CASSTTTGYYEQYF.

This clone was seen only a few times. This chain links TRBV4-2 with TRBJ1-2; 7 nucleotides align to TRBD1. This CDR3 has 15 residues. Trimming at V came to 1 base and at J to 4 bases, leaving 6 bases not matched to a gene. The germline V gene encodes CDR1 LGHNA and CDR2 YNFKEQ. CDR3 nucleotide sequence: TGTGCCAGCAGCCAAGGGGTGGGACAGCCCTATGGCTACACCTTC. Amino acid sequence: CASSQGVGQPYGYTF.

This clone was detected a few times. One end of the junction does not line up with germline, which may come from a read error. The J gene is TRBJ2-7, the V gene TRBV7-7; TRBD1 or TRBD2 may be the D gene (5 bases each). The CDR3 sequence is 15 residues long. Germline V gene sequence: CDR1 SSHAT, CDR2 FNYEAQ (reference sequence). The CDR3 sequence is CASSLERGRPYEQYF. The CDR3 DNA sequence: TGTGCTAGCAGCTTAGAGAGGGGCCGGCCCTACGAGCAGTACTTC.

This chain uses TRBV18 with TRBJ1-1, with TRBD1 identical over 9 bases. Germline trimming cut 1 base from V and 4 bases from J; bases unmatched to any gene: 16. The CDR3 extends over 19 amino acids. The V gene's germline CDR1 is KGHSH and CDR2 LQKENI. The CDR3 protein is CASSPLKGQGLSIGTEAFF. The CDR3 bases are TGTGCCAGCTCACCACTTAAGGGACAGGGACTTTCGATAGGCACTGAAGCTTTCTTT.

J is TRBJ2-5 and V is TRBV2; 7 nucleotides line up with TRBD2. CDR3 size: 13 residues. Germline CDR1 and CDR2: SNHLY and FYNNEI. V lost 4 bases, J lost 4 bases, and 3 bases stayed unmatched. The CDR3 here is CASSATGGETQYF. CDR3 in DNA: TGTGCCAGCAGTGCGACGGGGGGAGAGACCCAGTACTTC. Looking up the rest from reference TRBV2 and TRBJ2-5 gives the full variable domain: EPEVTQTPSHQVTQMGQEVILRCVPISNHLYFYWYRQILGQKVEFLVSFYNNEISEKSEIFDDQFSVERPDGSNFTLKIRSTKLEDSAMYFCASSATGGETQYFGPGTRLLVL.

The V and J genes are TRBV7-2 and TRBJ1-5; no reliable D call. Germline CDR1 and CDR2: SGHTA and FQGNSA. Trimming shortened V by 5 bases and J by 4 bases, and 12 bases separated the two germline ends. This CDR3 comprises 14 residues. The CDR3 loop is CASSPGRTNQPQHF. CDR3 nucleotides: TGTGCCAGCAGCCCTGGGAGGACTAATCAGCCCCAGCATTTT.

The chain couples TRBV13 to TRBJ2-7, with D possibly being TRBD1 or TRBD2 (5 bases each). V was pared by 3 bases and J by 3 bases, with 18 bases between. The germline V gene encodes CDR1 PRHDT and CDR2 FYEKMQ (reference sequence). The CDR3 loop spans 16 amino acids. The CDR3 sequence: CASSLSRSEGLYEQYF. CDR3 sequence (DNA): TGTGCCAGCAGCTTGAGTCGGTCAGAGGGGCTCTACGAGCAGTACTTC.

The V call is TRBV6-5, the J call TRBJ2-7, with D perhaps TRBD1 (7 bases). V was trimmed by 6 bases and J by 6 bases, leaving 18 bases between them. Per the germline V gene, CDR1 is MNHEY and CDR2 is SVGAGI. This CDR3 contains 14 residues. CDR3 in DNA: TGTGCCAGCAGCCTCGGACAGGAGGGGTCCGAGCAGTACTTC. Translating gives CASSLGQEGSEQYF.

V and J are TRBV10-3 and TRBJ2-7; 9 nucleotides align to TRBD1. Germline V lookup: CDR1 ENHRY, CDR2 SYGVKD. V lost 0 bases, J lost 2 bases, and 2 bases stayed unmatched. CDR3 length: 15 amino acids. In DNA, the CDR3 is TGTGCCATCAGTGAGTCGACAGGGGGGCCCTACGAGCAGTACTTC. It encodes CAISESTGGPYEQYF.

This chain joins TRBV7-9 and TRBJ2-1; 10 bases are shared with TRBD2. Unmatched junction bases numbered 12, after V lost 5 bases and J lost 8 bases. Germline CDR1 reads SEHNR; CDR2 reads FQNEAQ (reference sequence). The CDR3 is 16 amino acids. CDR3 residues: CASSPPLGLAVDEQFF. CDR3 nucleotides: TGTGCCAGCAGCCCCCCTTTAGGACTAGCGGTCGATGAGCAGTTCTTC.

The chain employs TRBV19 and TRBJ1-1, with D maybe TRBD1 (6 bases). Trimming took 7 bases from V and 4 from J, leaving 22 bases between them. This CDR3 comprises 16 residues. CDR1 and CDR2 (germline): LNHDA, SQIVND (reference sequence). Written as DNA, the CDR3 is TGTGCCAGTATAAACGGAGGGGGGCAGGAGAGCACTGAAGCTTTCTTT. It specifies CASINGGGQESTEAFF.